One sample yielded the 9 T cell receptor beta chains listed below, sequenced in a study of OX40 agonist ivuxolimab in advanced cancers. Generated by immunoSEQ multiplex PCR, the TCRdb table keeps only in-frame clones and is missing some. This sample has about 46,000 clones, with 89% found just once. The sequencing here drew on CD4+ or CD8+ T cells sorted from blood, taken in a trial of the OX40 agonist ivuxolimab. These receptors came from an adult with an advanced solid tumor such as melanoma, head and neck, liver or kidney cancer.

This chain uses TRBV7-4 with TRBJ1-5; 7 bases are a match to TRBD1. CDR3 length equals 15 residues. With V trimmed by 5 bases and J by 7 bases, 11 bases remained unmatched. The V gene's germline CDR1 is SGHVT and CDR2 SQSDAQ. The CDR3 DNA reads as TGTGCCAGCAGCGGCGATAACAGGGGTTCCCAGCCCCAGCATTTT. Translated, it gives CASSGDNRGSQPQHF.

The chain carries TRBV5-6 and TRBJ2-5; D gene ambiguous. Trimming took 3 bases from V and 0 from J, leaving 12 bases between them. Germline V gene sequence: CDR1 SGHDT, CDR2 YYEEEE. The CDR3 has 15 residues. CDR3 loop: CASSSEHLDQETQYF. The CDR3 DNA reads TGTGCCAGCAGCTCCGAACACCTGGACCAAGAGACCCAGTACTTC.

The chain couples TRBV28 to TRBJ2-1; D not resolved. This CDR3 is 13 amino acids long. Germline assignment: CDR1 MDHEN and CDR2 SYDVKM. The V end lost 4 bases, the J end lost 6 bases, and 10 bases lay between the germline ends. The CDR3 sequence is CASSSVPPNEQFF. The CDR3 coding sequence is TGTGCCAGCAGTTCTGTCCCGCCCAATGAGCAGTTCTTC.

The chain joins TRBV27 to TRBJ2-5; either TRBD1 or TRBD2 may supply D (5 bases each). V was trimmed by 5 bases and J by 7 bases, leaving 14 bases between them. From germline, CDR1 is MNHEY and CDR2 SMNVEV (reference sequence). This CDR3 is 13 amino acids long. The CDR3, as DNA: TGTGCCAGCAGTAGCTGGGGTGGGGGGACCCAGTACTTC. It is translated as CASSSWGGGTQYF.

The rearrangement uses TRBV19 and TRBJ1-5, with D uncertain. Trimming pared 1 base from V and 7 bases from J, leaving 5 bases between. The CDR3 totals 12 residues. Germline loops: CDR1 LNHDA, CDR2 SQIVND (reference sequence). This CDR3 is CASSIGWQPQHF. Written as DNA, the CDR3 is TGTGCCAGTAGTATAGGTTGGCAGCCCCAGCATTTT. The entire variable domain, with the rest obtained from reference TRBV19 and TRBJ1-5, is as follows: DGGITQSPKYLFRKEGQNVTLSCEQNLNHDAMYWYRQDPGQGLRLIYYSQIVNDFQKGDIAEGYSVSREKKESFPLTVTSAQKNPTAFYLCASSIGWQPQHFGDGTRLSIL.

The CDR3 here is CASIGGQDGYTF. The CDR3 DNA follows: TGTGCCAGTATTGGAGGACAGGATGGCTACACCTTC. The chain uses TRBV19 and TRBJ1-2; 7 bases map to TRBD1. The CDR3 has 12 amino acids. Trimming at V came to 7 bases and at J to 6 bases, leaving 5 bases not matched to a gene. Germline-derived CDR1 and CDR2 are LNHDA and SQIVND (reference sequence).

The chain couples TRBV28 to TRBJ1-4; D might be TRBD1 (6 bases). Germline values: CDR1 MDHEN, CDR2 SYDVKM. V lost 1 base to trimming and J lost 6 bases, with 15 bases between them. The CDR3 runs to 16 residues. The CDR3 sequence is CASSLFAGTFYEKLFF. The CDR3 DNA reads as TGTGCCAGCAGTTTATTCGCCGGGACATTTTATGAAAAACTGTTTTTT.

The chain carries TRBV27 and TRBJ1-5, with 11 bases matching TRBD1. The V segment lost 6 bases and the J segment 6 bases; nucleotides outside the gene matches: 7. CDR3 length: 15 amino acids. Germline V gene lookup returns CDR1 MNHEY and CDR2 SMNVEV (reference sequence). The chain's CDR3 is CASRLGQGAGQPQHF. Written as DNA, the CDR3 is TGTGCCAGCAGATTAGGACAGGGGGCAGGTCAGCCCCAGCATTTT.

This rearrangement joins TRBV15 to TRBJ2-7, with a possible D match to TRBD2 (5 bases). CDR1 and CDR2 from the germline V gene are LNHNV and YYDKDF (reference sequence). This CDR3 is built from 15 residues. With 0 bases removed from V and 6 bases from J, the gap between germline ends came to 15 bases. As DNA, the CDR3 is TGTGCCACCAGCAGAGATAATAACGGGGAACGCGAGCAGTACTTC. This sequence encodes CATSRDNNGEREQYF.